This entry features one T cell receptor beta chain sequence. Its target is not known. Method: immunoSEQ multiplex PCR; TCRdb's copy keeps in-frame clones and lacks some. The top ten hold around 2.1% of the sample, which has roughly 20,000 clones, about 86% seen once. The data derive from a study of T cells after posttransplantation cyclophosphamide. Study outcomes and limitations: TRB clonality was highly associated with recipient CMV seropositivity and reactivation.

Methotrexate plus calcineurin inhibitor accompanied controls' myeloablative marrow transplants; sampling was 1 year later. Germline V gene lookup returns CDR1 SEHNR and CDR2 FQNEAQ (reference sequence). The CDR3 loop spans 14 amino acids. J lost 8 bases, V lost 6 bases, and 11 bases had no gene match. The sample here was PBMCs, taken 350 to 400 days after allogeneic stem cell transplant with calcineurin inhibitor and methotrexate. This receptor was identified in a female patient in her thirties or forties who received an allogeneic stem cell transplant from an unrelated donor, was CMV-positive, and had acute and chronic GVHD. Certain T cells may be donor cells from the graft. The chain has TRBV7-9 and TRBJ1-2; 8 bases are a match to TRBD1. CDR3 residues: CASRRRTGSHGYTF. CDR3 coding DNA: TGTGCCAGCAGGCGGAGGACAGGGTCTCACGGCTACACCTTC.